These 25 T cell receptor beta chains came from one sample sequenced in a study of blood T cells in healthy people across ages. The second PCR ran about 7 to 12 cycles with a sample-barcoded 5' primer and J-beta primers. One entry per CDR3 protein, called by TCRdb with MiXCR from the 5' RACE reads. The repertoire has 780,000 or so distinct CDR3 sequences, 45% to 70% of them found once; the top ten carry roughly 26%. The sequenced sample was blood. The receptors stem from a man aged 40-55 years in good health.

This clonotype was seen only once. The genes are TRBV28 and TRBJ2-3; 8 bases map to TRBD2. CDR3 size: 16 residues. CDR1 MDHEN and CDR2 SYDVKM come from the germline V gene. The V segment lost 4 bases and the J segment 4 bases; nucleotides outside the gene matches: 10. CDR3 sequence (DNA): TGTGCCAGCAGTTCGACCGGGGGGGCCTACGCAGATACGCAGTATTTT. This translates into CASSSTGGAYADTQYF.

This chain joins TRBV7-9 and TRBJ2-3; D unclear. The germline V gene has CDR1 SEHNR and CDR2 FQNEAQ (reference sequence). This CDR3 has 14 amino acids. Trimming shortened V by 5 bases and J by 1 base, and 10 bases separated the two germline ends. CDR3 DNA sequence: TGTGCCAGCAGCCCTACTGTCGGCACAGATACGCAGTATTTT. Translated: CASSPTVGTDTQYF.

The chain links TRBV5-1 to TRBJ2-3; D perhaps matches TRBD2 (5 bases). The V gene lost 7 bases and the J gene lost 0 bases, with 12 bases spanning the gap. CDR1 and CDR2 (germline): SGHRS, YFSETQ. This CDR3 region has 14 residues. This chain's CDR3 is CASLDLSSTDTQYF. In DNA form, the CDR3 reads TGCGCCAGCTTGGACTTATCGAGCACAGATACGCAGTATTTT.

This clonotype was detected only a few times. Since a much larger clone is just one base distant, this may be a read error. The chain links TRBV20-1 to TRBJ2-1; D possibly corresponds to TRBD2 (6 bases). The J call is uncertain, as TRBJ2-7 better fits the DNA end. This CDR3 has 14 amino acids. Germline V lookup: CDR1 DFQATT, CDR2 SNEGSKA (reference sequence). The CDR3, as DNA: TGCAGTGCTAGGGAGGGTGGCTCCTACAATGAGCAGTACTTC. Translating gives CSAREGGSYNEQYF.

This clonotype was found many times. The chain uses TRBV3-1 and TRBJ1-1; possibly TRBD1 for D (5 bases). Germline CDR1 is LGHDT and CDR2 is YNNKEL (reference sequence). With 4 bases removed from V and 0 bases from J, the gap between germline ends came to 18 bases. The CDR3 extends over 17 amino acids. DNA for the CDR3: TGTGCCAGCAGCCCTTCGGGGAGGGGTATCATGAACACTGAAGCTTTCTTT. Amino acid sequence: CASSPSGRGIMNTEAFF. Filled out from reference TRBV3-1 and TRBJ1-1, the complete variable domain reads DTAVSQTPKYLVTQMGNDKSIKCEQNLGHDTMYWYKQDSKKFLKIMFSYNNKELIINETVPNRFSPKSPDKAHLNLHINSLELGDSAVYFCASSPSGRGIMNTEAFFGQGTRLTVV.

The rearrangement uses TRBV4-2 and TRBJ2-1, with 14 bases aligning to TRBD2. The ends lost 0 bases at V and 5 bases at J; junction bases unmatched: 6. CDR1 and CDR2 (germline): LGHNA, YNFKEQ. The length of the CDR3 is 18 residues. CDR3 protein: CASSQETSGGAGNNEQFF. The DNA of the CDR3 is TGTGCCAGCAGCCAAGAGACTAGCGGGGGGGCAGGGAACAATGAGCAGTTCTTC.

DNA of the CDR3: TGTGCCAGCAGCTTAGAAGCGGGAGAGGAGACCCAGTACTTC. The encoded protein is CASSLEAGEETQYF. The chain links TRBV7-3 to TRBJ2-4; TRBD2 matches 8 bases. Near its end, the DNA agrees better with TRBJ2-5, so the J call may be wrong. The CDR3 contains 14 residues. Germline values: CDR1 SGHTA, CDR2 FQGTGA.

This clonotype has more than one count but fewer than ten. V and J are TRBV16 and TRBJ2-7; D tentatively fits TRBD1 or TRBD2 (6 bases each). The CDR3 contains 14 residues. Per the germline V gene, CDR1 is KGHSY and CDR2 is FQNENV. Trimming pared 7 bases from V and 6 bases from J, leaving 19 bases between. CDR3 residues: CASNVQGTGGEQYF. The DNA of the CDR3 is TGTGCCAGCAACGTTCAGGGGACCGGGGGCGAGCAGTACTTC. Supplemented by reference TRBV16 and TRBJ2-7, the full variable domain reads GEEVAQTPKHLVRGEGQKAKLYCAPIKGHSYVFWYQQVLKNEFKFLISFQNENVFDETGMPKERFSAKCLPNSPCSLEIQATKLEDSAVYFCASNVQGTGGEQYFGPGTRLTVT.

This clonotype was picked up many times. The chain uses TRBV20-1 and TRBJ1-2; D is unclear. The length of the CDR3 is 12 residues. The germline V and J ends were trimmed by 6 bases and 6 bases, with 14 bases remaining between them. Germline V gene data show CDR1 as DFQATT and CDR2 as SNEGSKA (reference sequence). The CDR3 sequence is CSATSLRDGYTF. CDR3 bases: TGCAGTGCCACGTCTCTTCGCGATGGCTACACCTTC.

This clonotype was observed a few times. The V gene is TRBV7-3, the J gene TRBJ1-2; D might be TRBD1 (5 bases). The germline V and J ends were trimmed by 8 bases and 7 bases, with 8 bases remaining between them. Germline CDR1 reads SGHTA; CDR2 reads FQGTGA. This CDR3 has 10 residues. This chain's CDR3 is CASGGGGYTF. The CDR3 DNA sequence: TGTGCCAGCGGTGGGGGTGGCTACACCTTC.

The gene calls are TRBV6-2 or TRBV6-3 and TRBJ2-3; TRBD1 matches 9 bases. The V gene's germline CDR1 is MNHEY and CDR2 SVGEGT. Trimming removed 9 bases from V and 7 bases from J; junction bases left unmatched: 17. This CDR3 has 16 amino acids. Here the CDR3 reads CARSHISGTGRNTQYF. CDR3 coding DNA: TGTGCCAGAAGCCACATATCCGGGACAGGGCGAAATACGCAGTATTTT.

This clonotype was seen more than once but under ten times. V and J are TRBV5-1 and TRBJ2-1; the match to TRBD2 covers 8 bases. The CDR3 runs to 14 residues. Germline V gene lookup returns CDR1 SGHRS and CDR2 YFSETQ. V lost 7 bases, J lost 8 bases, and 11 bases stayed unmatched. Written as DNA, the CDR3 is TGCGCCAGCCACATAGCGGGGCGATCCGATGAGCAGTTCTTC. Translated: CASHIAGRSDEQFF.

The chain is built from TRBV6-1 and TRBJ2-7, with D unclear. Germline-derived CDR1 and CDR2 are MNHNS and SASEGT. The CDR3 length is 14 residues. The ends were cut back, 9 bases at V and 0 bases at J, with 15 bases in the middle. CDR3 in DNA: TGTGCCAGTTTCGTGAACAATCTCTCCTACGAGCAGTACTTC. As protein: CASFVNNLSYEQYF.

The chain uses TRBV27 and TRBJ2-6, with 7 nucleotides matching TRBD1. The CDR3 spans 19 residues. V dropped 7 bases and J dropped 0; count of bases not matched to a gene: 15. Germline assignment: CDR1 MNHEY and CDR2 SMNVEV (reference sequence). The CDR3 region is CASTNHPDRMSSGANVLTF. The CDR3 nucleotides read TGTGCCAGCACAAACCACCCGGACAGGATGAGCTCTGGGGCCAACGTCCTGACTTTC.

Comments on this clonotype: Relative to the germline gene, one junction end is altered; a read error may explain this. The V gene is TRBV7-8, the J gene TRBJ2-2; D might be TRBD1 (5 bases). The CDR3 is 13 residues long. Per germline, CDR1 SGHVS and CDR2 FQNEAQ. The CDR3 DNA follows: TGTGCCAGCGGCTTAGAGGCAGGGAGGGAGCTGTTTTTT. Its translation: CASGLEAGRELFF.

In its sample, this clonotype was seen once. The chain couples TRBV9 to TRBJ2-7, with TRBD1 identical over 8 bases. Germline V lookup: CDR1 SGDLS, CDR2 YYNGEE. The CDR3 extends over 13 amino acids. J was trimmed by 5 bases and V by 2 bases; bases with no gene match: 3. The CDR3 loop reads CASSVSQGDEQYF. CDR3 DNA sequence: TGTGCCAGCAGCGTCTCACAGGGGGACGAGCAGTACTTC.

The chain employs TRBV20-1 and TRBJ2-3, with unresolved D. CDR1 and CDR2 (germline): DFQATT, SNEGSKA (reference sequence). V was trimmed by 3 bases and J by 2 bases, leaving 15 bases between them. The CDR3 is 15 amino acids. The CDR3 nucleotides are TGCAGTGCTAGTCAACTCGGCAGAAACACAGATACGCAGTATTTT. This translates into CSASQLGRNTDTQYF.

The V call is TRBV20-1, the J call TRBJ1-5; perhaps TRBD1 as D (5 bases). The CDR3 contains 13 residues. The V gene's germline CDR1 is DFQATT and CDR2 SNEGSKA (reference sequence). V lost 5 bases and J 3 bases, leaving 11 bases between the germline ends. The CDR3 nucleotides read TGCAGTGCTTCGGGGGAAAACAATCAGCCCCAGCATTTT. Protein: CSASGENNQPQHF.

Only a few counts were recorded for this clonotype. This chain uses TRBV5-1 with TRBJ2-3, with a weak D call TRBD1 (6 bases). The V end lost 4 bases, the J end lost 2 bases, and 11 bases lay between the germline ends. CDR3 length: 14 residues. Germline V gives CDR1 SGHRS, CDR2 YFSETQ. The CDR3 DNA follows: TGCGCCAGCAGCATCAGGGGTGCCACAGATACGCAGTATTTT. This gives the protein CASSIRGATDTQYF.

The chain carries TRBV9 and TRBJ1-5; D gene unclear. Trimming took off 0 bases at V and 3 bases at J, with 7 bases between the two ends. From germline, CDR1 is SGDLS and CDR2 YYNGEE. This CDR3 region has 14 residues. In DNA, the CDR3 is TGTGCCAGCAGCGTAGGTAACATCAATCAGCCCCAGCATTTT. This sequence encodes CASSVGNINQPQHF.

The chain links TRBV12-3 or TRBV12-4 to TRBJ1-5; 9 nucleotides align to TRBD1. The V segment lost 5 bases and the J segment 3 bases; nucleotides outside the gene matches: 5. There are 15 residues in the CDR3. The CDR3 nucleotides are TGTGCCAGCAGTCGCCGGGACAGGGTCAATCAGCCCCAGCATTTT. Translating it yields CASSRRDRVNQPQHF.

The CDR3 loop is CATSAPGGTAGNTQYF. The CDR3 DNA is TGTGCCACCAGTGCCCCAGGCGGGACAGCGGGTAATACGCAGTATTTT. The chain uses TRBV24-1 and TRBJ2-3; a possible D gene is TRBD1 (7 bases). V was clipped by 5 bases and J by 7 bases, with 21 bases between them. Germline V gives CDR1 KGHDR, CDR2 SFDVKD. This CDR3 comprises 16 residues.

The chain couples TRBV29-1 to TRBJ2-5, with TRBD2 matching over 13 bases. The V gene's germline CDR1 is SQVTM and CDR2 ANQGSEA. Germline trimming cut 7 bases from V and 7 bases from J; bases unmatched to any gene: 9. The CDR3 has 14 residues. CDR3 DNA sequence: TGCAGCGCCGGACTAGCGGGGGCAGTGGGGACCCAGTACTTC. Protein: CSAGLAGAVGTQYF.

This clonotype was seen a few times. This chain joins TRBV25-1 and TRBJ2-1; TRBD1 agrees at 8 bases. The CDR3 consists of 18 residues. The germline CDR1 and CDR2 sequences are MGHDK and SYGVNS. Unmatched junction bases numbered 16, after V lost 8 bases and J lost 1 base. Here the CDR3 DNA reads TGTGCCAGCCACCCGACAGGGGACCCCCCTCGATCCTACAATGAGCAGTTCTTC. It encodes CASHPTGDPPRSYNEQFF.

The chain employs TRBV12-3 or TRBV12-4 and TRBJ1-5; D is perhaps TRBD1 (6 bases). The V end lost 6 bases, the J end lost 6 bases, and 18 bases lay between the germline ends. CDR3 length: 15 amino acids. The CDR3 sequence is CASSLTGNTVQPQHF. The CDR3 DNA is TGTGCCAGCAGCCTGACAGGTAATACGGTTCAGCCCCAGCATTTT.